What follows are 21 T cell receptor beta chains derived from one specimen sequenced in a study of blood T cell repertoires in COVID-19 (dated by TCRdb to 2018 to 2020). Receptors were amplified or captured by the immunoSEQ multiplex PCR assay. This immuneACCESS table, as held by TCRdb, lists in-frame sequences with V and J called but not all clones. Of the missing ones, under half trace to an unresolved V gene in checked studies; the others have no known cause. For this sample there are about 670,000 clones; approximately 90% appear just once. Clones ranked in the top ten supply around 0.3% of the sample. The sequenced material came from peripheral blood. The source of these receptors is a woman aged 18-30 years with acute or convalescent COVID-19.

V is TRBV2 and J is TRBJ1-1; 10 nucleotides line up with TRBD1. Looked up from germline, CDR1 is SNHLY and CDR2 is FYNNEI. The J segment lost 8 bases and the V segment lost 6 bases, leaving 15 bases of the junction unmatched. The CDR3 is made up of 16 amino acids. For the CDR3, the DNA is TGTGCCAGCAGGGGGTACATGACAGGGGGCTCGACCGAAGCTTTCTTT. It translates to CASRGYMTGGSTEAFF. Variable domain in full (rest from reference TRBV2 and TRBJ1-1): EPEVTQTPSHQVTQMGQEVILRCVPISNHLYFYWYRQILGQKVEFLVSFYNNEISEKSEIFDDQFSVERPDGSNFTLKIRSTKLEDSAMYFCASRGYMTGGSTEAFFGQGTRLTVV.

The chain has TRBV7-2 and TRBJ1-2, with TRBD1 identical over 7 bases. The CDR3 runs to 16 residues. With V trimmed by 1 base and J by 0 bases, 5 bases remained unmatched. Germline V gene lookup returns CDR1 SGHTA and CDR2 FQGNSA. This chain's CDR3 is CASSLGHRGANYGYTF. For the CDR3, the DNA is TGTGCCAGCAGCTTAGGTCACAGGGGAGCTAACTATGGCTACACCTTC.

The genes are TRBV7-3 and TRBJ2-2; 8 bases line up with TRBD1. The V segment lost 4 bases and the J segment 0 bases; nucleotides outside the gene matches: 13. This CDR3 has 19 residues. From germline, CDR1 is SGHTA and CDR2 FQGTGA. Here the CDR3 DNA reads TGTGCCAGCAGCTCCCCCAGAGGGGACAGGACTGCGAACACCGGGGAGCTGTTTTTT. Translated, it gives CASSSPRGDRTANTGELFF.

The chain employs TRBV7-9 and TRBJ1-2, with TRBD1 matching 7 bases. The CDR3 is made up of 17 amino acids. Trimming cost V 3 bases and J 6 bases; bases outside gene matches: 16. Germline CDR1 reads SEHNR; CDR2 reads FQNEAQ (reference sequence). Here the CDR3 DNA reads TGTGCCAGCAGCTTTCTTCCGGGACAGACGAGTTTTCATGGCTACACCTTC. It is translated as CASSFLPGQTSFHGYTF.

Points on this clone: The same CDR3 also results from other DNA sequences found in this sample. The chain is built from TRBV5-1 and TRBJ1-1; 7 nucleotides match TRBD1. The germline CDR1 and CDR2 sequences are SGHRS and YFSETQ. The CDR3 is 14 amino acids. The V and J ends lost 4 bases and 5 bases, in that order; junction bases with no gene match: 8. The CDR3 is CASSPDRAYTEAFF. The CDR3 region has the DNA TGCGCCAGCAGCCCAGACAGGGCTTATACTGAAGCTTTCTTT.

The chain has TRBV5-5 and TRBJ1-1; 9 positions agree with TRBD1. Germline V gives CDR1 SGHKS, CDR2 YYEKEE (reference sequence). J gave up 6 bases and V 5 bases, and 11 bases lay outside the gene matches. The CDR3 covers 15 residues. The CDR3 DNA is TGTGCCAGCAGGTCCTTGGACAGGGGAATAGCTGAAGCTTTCTTT. It is translated as CASRSLDRGIAEAFF.

This rearrangement joins TRBV18 to TRBJ2-1; TRBD2 matches at 14 bases. J lost 7 bases, V lost 6 bases, and 8 bases had no gene match. CDR1 is KGHSH and CDR2 is LQKENI in the germline V gene. The CDR3 length is 16 residues. The CDR3 reads CASSPRLAGGLNEQFF. The CDR3 nucleotides are TGTGCCAGCTCCCCCAGACTAGCGGGGGGGCTTAATGAGCAGTTCTTC.

This clone was found a few times. V and J are TRBV9 and TRBJ1-1, with D perhaps matching TRBD1 (5 bases). Germline V gives CDR1 SGDLS, CDR2 YYNGEE. There are 20 residues in the CDR3. Between the trimmed V and J ends, which lost 3 bases and 3 bases, there was a span of 30 bases. For the CDR3, the DNA is TGTGCCAGCAGCGCCCGGTCCGGCCACCAAGGGTCCACGGGGGACACTGAAGCTTTCTTT. Its protein product is CASSARSGHQGSTGDTEAFF.

This clone was seen just once. The V call is TRBV7-9, the J call TRBJ2-2; 8 nucleotides align to TRBD1. Germline V CDR1 and CDR2: SEHNR, FQNEAQ (reference sequence). The CDR3 consists of 16 residues. V was clipped by 1 base and J by 5 bases; unmatched bases: 6. In nucleotides, the CDR3 is TGTGCCAGCAGCTTAGGGGACAGGTTATCTACCGGGGAGCTGTTTTTT. Amino acids: CASSLGDRLSTGELFF. Full variable domain (rest looked up from reference TRBV7-9 and TRBJ2-2): DTGVSQNPRHKITKRGQNVTFRCDPISEHNRLYWYRQTLGQGPEFLTYFQNEAQLEKSRLLSDRFSAERPKGSFSTLEIQRTEQGDSAMYLCASSLGDRLSTGELFFGEGSRLTVL.

This chain links TRBV7-9 with TRBJ2-1, with D tentatively TRBD1 (5 bases). CDR3 length: 12 amino acids. Germline V gene sequence: CDR1 SEHNR, CDR2 FQNEAQ (reference sequence). V was clipped by 4 bases and J by 8 bases, with 9 bases between them. In DNA form, the CDR3 reads TGTGCCAGCAGCTGGGGCGAAGATGAGCAGTTCTTC. Residues: CASSWGEDEQFF.

The chain carries TRBV24-1 and TRBJ2-2; 7 nucleotides line up with TRBD2. The V gene end was trimmed by 3 bases and the J gene end by 2 bases; junction bases not matched to a gene: 5. CDR3 length: 16 amino acids. Germline lookup yields CDR1 KGHDR and CDR2 SFDVKD. The CDR3 protein is CATSDVSGANTGELFF. CDR3 in DNA: TGTGCCACCAGTGATGTAAGCGGGGCCAACACCGGGGAGCTGTTTTTT.

V is TRBV7-9 and J is TRBJ1-3; TRBD1 matches 7 bases. CDR1 and CDR2 from the germline V gene are SEHNR and FQNEAQ (reference sequence). V gave up 5 bases and J gave up 1 base; unmatched junction bases: 5. CDR3 size: 15 residues. The CDR3 loop reads CASSGGQLSGNTIYF. The CDR3 DNA is TGTGCCAGCAGCGGGGGACAGTTATCTGGAAACACCATATATTTT.

The chain uses TRBV12-5 and TRBJ2-2; tentative D call: TRBD1 (6 bases). CDR1 and CDR2 (germline): LGHNT, FRNRAP. The CDR3 length is 18 residues. V lost 0 bases and J 2 bases, leaving 16 bases between the germline ends. CDR3 loop: CASGLVRSGTHNTGELFF. CDR3 in DNA: TGTGCTAGTGGTTTGGTAAGGAGTGGGACACATAACACCGGGGAGCTGTTTTTT.

The gene calls are TRBV3-1 (or the pseudogene TRBV3-2) and TRBJ2-1; D possibly corresponds to TRBD2 (6 bases). With 0 bases removed from V and 9 bases from J, the gap between germline ends came to 12 bases. Germline V gives CDR1 LGHDT, CDR2 YNNKEL (reference sequence). The CDR3 length is 14 residues. The CDR3 is CASSQDRGTSEQFF. The DNA for the CDR3 is TGTGCCAGCAGCCAAGATCGGGGGACCTCTGAGCAGTTCTTC.

This clone was counted between two and nine times. The chain joins TRBV7-3 to TRBJ2-7; 7 bases fit TRBD2. The CDR3 spans 15 residues. Germline CDR1 SGHTA, CDR2 FQGTGA. Trimming cost V 4 bases and J 6 bases; bases outside gene matches: 12. CDR3 loop: CASSSRGGSSFEQYF. The DNA for the CDR3 is TGTGCCAGCAGCTCCCGGGGAGGGTCTAGCTTCGAGCAGTACTTC.

The chain uses TRBV12-5 and TRBJ1-5, with TRBD1 matching 8 bases. V shed 1 base, J shed 7 bases, and the junction held 3 bases outside the gene matches. Per the germline V gene, CDR1 is LGHNT and CDR2 is FRNRAP. The CDR3 covers 14 residues. CDR3: CASGLDRGGQPQHF. CDR3 DNA: TGTGCTAGTGGTTTGGACAGGGGGGGACAGCCCCAGCATTTT.

The table lists this clone with a count of one. This sequence joins TRBV5-1 and TRBJ2-5; 7 positions match TRBD2. Per the germline V gene, CDR1 is SGHRS and CDR2 is YFSETQ. The CDR3 covers 16 residues. After removal of 4 bases from V and 2 bases from J, the junction contained 11 bases not matched to a gene. The CDR3 DNA follows: TGCGCCAGCAGCATTGGGGGGAGCGGGGCGCAAGAGACCCAGTACTTC. Translation: CASSIGGSGAQETQYF.

With regard to this clone: Other DNA sequences within the sample encode an identical CDR3. The chain couples TRBV19 to TRBJ1-5, with D tentatively TRBD1 (5 bases). This CDR3 contains 14 residues. The ends were cut back, 3 bases at V and 4 bases at J, with 10 bases in the middle. The germline V gene has CDR1 LNHDA and CDR2 SQIVND (reference sequence). The CDR3 reads CASSISQGNQPQHF. CDR3 in DNA: TGTGCCAGTAGTATCTCTCAGGGTAATCAGCCCCAGCATTTT.

This clone was found once. V is TRBV19 and J is TRBJ2-1; 15 nucleotides agree with TRBD2. V trimming: 5 bases; J trimming: 14 bases; junction bases outside the gene matches: 10. The CDR3 has 15 residues. The V gene's germline CDR1 is LNHDA and CDR2 SQIVND (reference sequence). The CDR3: CASSPGTSGGPIKFF. The CDR3 DNA sequence: TGTGCCAGTAGTCCGGGGACTAGCGGGGGGCCCATAAAGTTCTTC.

The rearrangement joins TRBV5-6 to TRBJ1-1, with D possibly matching TRBD1 (5 bases). The CDR3 runs 14 residues. Germline V gene sequence: CDR1 SGHDT, CDR2 YYEEEE. The V end was cut by 4 bases, the J end by 9 bases, with 19 bases between. This CDR3 is CASSRIQAYSQAFF. The CDR3 nucleotides are TGTGCCAGCAGCCGGATACAGGCATATTCACAAGCTTTCTTT.

The chain links TRBV7-9 to TRBJ1-2; D possibly corresponds to TRBD1 (6 bases). V dropped 3 bases and J dropped 5 bases, with 13 bases sitting between them. The CDR3 contains 14 residues. CDR1 SEHNR and CDR2 FQNEAQ come from the germline V gene (reference sequence). CDR3 DNA: TGTGCCAGCAGCTTCACTACAGGGACGTATGGCTACACCTTC. This codes for CASSFTTGTYGYTF.